The next 18 T cell receptor beta chains were all read from a single sample in a study of shared clonotypes between healthy human individuals. The repertoire was sequenced with immunoSEQ multiplex PCR; TCRdb's copy has only in-frame clones and lacks some. The sample holds 110,000 or so clones; around 65% are singletons and the top ten take more than 20%. The sequenced sample consisted of memory CD8+ T cells sorted from blood. As to subset: CD45RO+ cells pooled with CCR7-negative TemRA cells. These receptors all come from a woman in her 30s in good health.

This clone was seen repeatedly, ten times or more. The chain uses TRBV19 and TRBJ2-1; 12 nucleotides agree with TRBD2. The CDR3 spans 17 residues. From germline, CDR1 is LNHDA and CDR2 SQIVND (reference sequence). The junction had 10 bases not matched to a gene; V was cut back by 3 bases and J by 7 bases. The chain's CDR3 is CASSIWLAGGFGNEQFF. CDR3 DNA sequence: TGTGCCAGTAGTATTTGGCTAGCGGGAGGGTTTGGGAATGAGCAGTTCTTC.

The V and J genes are TRBV5-6 and TRBJ1-2; D is undetermined. The CDR3 covers 15 residues. Germline CDR1 and CDR2: SGHDT and YYEEEE. The V gene lost 1 base and the J gene lost 1 base, with 11 bases spanning the gap. DNA of the CDR3: TGTGCCAGCAGCTTGTTTTTGGCCTGTAACTATGGCTACACCTTC. This translates into CASSLFLACNYGYTF. Filled out from reference TRBV5-6 and TRBJ1-2, the complete variable domain reads DAGVTQSPTHLIKTRGQQVTLRCSPKSGHDTVSWYQQALGQGPQFIFQYYEEEERQRGNFPDRFSGHQFPNYSSELNVNALLLGDSALYLCASSLFLACNYGYTFGSGTRLTVV.

The CDR3 DNA reads TGCGCCAGCAGCTGGGGCCCGCTAGCGGGAGCGTACGAGCAGTACTTC. It yields the protein CASSWGPLAGAYEQYF. This chain joins TRBV5-1 and TRBJ2-7; 10 bases agree with TRBD2. There are 16 residues in the CDR3. V trimming: 3 bases; J trimming: 4 bases; junction bases outside the gene matches: 10. CDR1 and CDR2 (germline): SGHRS, YFSETQ.

This clone was counted a single time. This sequence joins TRBV7-2 and TRBJ2-3, with D possibly matching TRBD2 (5 bases). CDR1 and CDR2 from the germline V gene are SGHTA and FQGNSA. The CDR3 is 14 residues long. V was shortened by 3 bases and J by 4 bases, with 11 bases between the two germline ends. CDR3 coding DNA: TGTGCCAGCAGCTTGGGAGCTCCCCCAGATACGCAGTATTTT. Translated, it gives CASSLGAPPDTQYF.

This rearrangement joins TRBV2 to TRBJ2-1; 8 nucleotides match TRBD1. The CDR3 consists of 15 residues. CDR1 is SNHLY and CDR2 is FYNNEI in the germline V gene. V shed 4 bases and J 7 bases; nucleotides not matched to a gene: 9. The CDR3 reads CASSGGRGTGNEQFF. CDR3 sequence (DNA): TGTGCCAGCAGTGGAGGCCGGGGGACAGGAAATGAGCAGTTCTTC.

V and J are TRBV10-1 and TRBJ2-3, with D perhaps matching TRBD1 (5 bases). The CDR3 contains 16 residues. V lost 1 base, J lost 2 bases, and 13 bases lay in between. Germline CDR1 is WNHNN and CDR2 is SYGVQD (reference sequence). The CDR3: CASSEFRTGATDTQYF. CDR3 in DNA: TGCGCCAGCAGTGAGTTCCGTACAGGAGCCACAGATACGCAGTATTTT.

This clone has ten or more counts. The V and J genes are TRBV5-4 and TRBJ1-4, with TRBD1 matching over 9 bases. The CDR3 spans 16 residues. The germline V gene encodes CDR1 SGHNT and CDR2 YYREEE (reference sequence). Unmatched junction bases numbered 14, after V lost 6 bases and J lost 8 bases. CDR3 nucleotide sequence: TGTGCCAGCACCAGATCGACAGGGGGTAAAGACGAAAAACTGTTTTTT. Protein sequence: CASTRSTGGKDEKLFF. Full variable domain (missing parts from reference TRBV5-4 and TRBJ1-4): ETGVTQSPTHLIKTRGQQVTLRCSSQSGHNTVSWYQQALGQGPQFIFQYYREEENGRGNFPPRFSGLQFPNYSSELNVNALELDDSALYLCASTRSTGGKDEKLFFGSGTQLSVL.

The chain couples TRBV6-5 to TRBJ2-7; 7 bases line up with TRBD1. This CDR3 is 13 amino acids long. The germline V gene has CDR1 MNHEY and CDR2 SVGAGI. Trimming cost V 8 bases and J 1 base; bases outside gene matches: 5. The DNA of the CDR3 is TGTGCCAGCCGGGACAGAGGATCCTACGAGCAGTACTTC. It codes for CASRDRGSYEQYF.

V and J are TRBV5-1 and TRBJ2-1; TRBD2 matches at 8 bases. Germline values: CDR1 SGHRS, CDR2 YFSETQ. V lost 0 bases, J lost 7 bases, and 3 bases stayed unmatched. The CDR3 contains 14 residues. CDR3 nucleotides: TGCGCCAGCAGCTTGGTGCGGGAGGAGAATGAGCAGTTCTTC. It translates to CASSLVREENEQFF.

Regarding this clone: The same CDR3 arises from other DNA sequences in this sample as well. The gene calls are TRBV4-1 and TRBJ1-5; perhaps TRBD1 as D (6 bases). Germline V gene lookup returns CDR1 MGHRA and CDR2 YSYEKL. Trimming took off 0 bases at V and 4 bases at J, with 7 bases between the two ends. This CDR3 has 14 residues. The CDR3 region has the DNA TGCGCCAGCAGCCAAGATCAGGGGAATCAGCCCCAGCATTTT. Translated, it gives CASSQDQGNQPQHF.

The rearrangement links TRBV5-1 to TRBJ2-3, with 8 bases that match TRBD1. The trim removed 1 base at V and 5 bases at J, leaving 6 bases unmatched. Germline V gene lookup returns CDR1 SGHRS and CDR2 YFSETQ. The CDR3 totals 15 residues. CDR3 sequence reads: CASSLFGRGQDTQYF. In DNA, the CDR3 is TGCGCCAGCAGCTTGTTTGGCAGGGGGCAAGATACGCAGTATTTT.

The chain recombines TRBV25-1 with TRBJ2-5; D is possibly TRBD1 (5 bases). The J call may be wrong; the DNA end is better matched by TRBJ2-7. Looked up from germline, CDR1 is MGHDK and CDR2 is SYGVNS. CDR3 length: 13 residues. The DNA for the CDR3 is TGTGCCAGCAGTGAACAGGGCTCCTACGAGCAGTACTTC. Its protein is CASSEQGSYEQYF.

This clone was counted a single time. The V call is TRBV28, the J call TRBJ1-2; 9 positions match TRBD1. Germline V gene data show CDR1 as MDHEN and CDR2 as SYDVKM. This CDR3 contains 16 residues. J lost 3 bases, V lost 6 bases, and 11 bases had no gene match. CDR3 sequence reads: CASRPPPGTGYYGYTF. The CDR3 DNA reads as TGTGCCAGCAGACCCCCCCCCGGGACAGGGTACTATGGCTACACCTTC.

The chain is built from TRBV5-8 and TRBJ2-3, with D tentatively TRBD2 (5 bases). V was trimmed by 4 bases and J by 10 bases, leaving 13 bases between them. There are 12 residues in the CDR3. Germline lookup yields CDR1 SGHTS and CDR2 YDEGEE. The DNA for the CDR3 is TGTGCCAGCAGCCAGACTAAGATCGCGCAGTATTTT. It yields the protein CASSQTKIAQYF.

This clone was recorded a few times. The V call is TRBV14, the J call TRBJ2-4; tentative D call: TRBD2 (5 bases). Germline-derived CDR1 and CDR2 are SGHDN and FVKESK. CDR3 length equals 17 residues. The ends were cut back, 4 bases at V and 1 base at J, with 17 bases in the middle. The CDR3 coding sequence is TGTGCCAGCAGCCTCGGCGGAGGATTACGGGCCAAAAACATTCAGTACTTC. Its translation is CASSLGGGLRAKNIQYF.

This sequence joins TRBV7-9 and TRBJ2-7; D is tentatively TRBD1 or TRBD2 (5 bases each). This CDR3 region has 19 residues. CDR1 and CDR2 from the germline V gene are SEHNR and FQNEAQ (reference sequence). Trimming pared 5 bases from V and 5 bases from J, leaving 31 bases between. CDR3 DNA: TGTGCCAGCAGCATTGAATCGGAAGCCGGGACGGTGACGATTCACGAGCAGTACTTC. Its translation is CASSIESEAGTVTIHEQYF.

The chain uses TRBV6-4 and TRBJ1-5; D is ambiguous. Trimming took 3 bases from V and 1 from J, leaving 10 bases between them. The CDR3 sequence is 15 residues long. Germline loops: CDR1 MRHNA, CDR2 SNTAGT. CDR3 bases: TGTGCCAGCAGTGAGGAAGGCGGCAGCAATCAGCCCCAGCATTTT. Amino acids: CASSEEGGSNQPQHF.

The V call is TRBV5-1, the J call TRBJ2-5; the D call may be TRBD1 or TRBD2 (7 bases each). The CDR3 is 14 amino acids. Germline V gene sequence: CDR1 SGHRS, CDR2 YFSETQ. Trimming stripped 6 bases from V and 5 bases from J, with 17 bases between. The CDR3 nucleotides are TGCGCCAGCACGGCGGACAGGACTAGGGAGACCCAGTACTTC. Protein: CASTADRTRETQYF.